This TCR beta chain was sequenced during a study of blood T cells in healthy people across ages. Overall study: Capturing about one barcoded beta molecule per two T cells was achieved by template switching.

Next came a second PCR, run for about 6 to 12 cycles, which used a sample-barcoded 5' primer along with a J-beta primer mix. The authors tagged each cDNA molecule using a template-switch adaptor with 12 random nucleotides. TCRdb redid the calling of the 5' RACE reads with MiXCR, one entry per CDR3 protein. This table has 1.5 million to 2 million distinct CDR3 sequences, about two fifths appearing once. For this clonotype: Its antigen is as yet unknown.

Germline assignment: CDR1 DFQATT and CDR2 SNEGSKA (reference sequence). V was clipped by 7 bases and J by 5 bases; unmatched bases: 10. The CDR3 runs to 14 residues. Points from the study as a whole: Among long-lived donors, naive CD4+ cells were more numerous and diversity higher than in aged donors.

The material sequenced was blood. This sequence was found in a human donor in good health. The rearrangement links TRBV20-1 to TRBJ2-1, with 8 bases aligning to TRBD1. The CDR3 protein is CSVRTGGSDNEQFF. DNA for the CDR3: TGCAGTGTGAGAACAGGGGGTTCGGACAATGAGCAGTTCTTC.